The T cell receptor (beta chain) described here comes from a study of multiple sclerosis patients with progressive multifocal leukoencephalopathy. The time point here: time of PML onset. PML was confirmed by JC virus DNA in cerebrospinal fluid. T3 blood samples were collected at the time of PML onset. Germline V gene lookup returns CDR1 SNHLY and CDR2 FYNNEI. Trimming pared 4 bases from V and 8 bases from J, leaving 6 bases between. CDR3 length equals 12 residues. Here immunoSEQ multiplex PCR was the method, and the copy in TCRdb shows in-frame clones only, minus some. Here the sample spans tens of thousands of clones, around 85% being singletons.

This sample comprised PBMCs, obtained from a patient treated with natalizumab. The clonotype comes from a woman in her twenties or thirties with progressive multifocal leukoencephalopathy. This rearrangement joins TRBV2 to TRBJ1-6; no clear D gene. CDR3 loop: CASSVPYSPLHF. Written as DNA, the CDR3 is TGTGCCAGCAGTGTACCTTATTCACCCCTCCACTTT.